A selection of T cell receptor beta chains follows, all from one sample in a study of blood T cell repertoires in COVID-19. Sequenced by immunoSEQ multiplex PCR; TCRdb stores in-frame clones only, minus some. Seen here are some 120,000 clones, roughly 69% observed once, and the top ten hold roughly 2.2%. The specimen was peripheral blood. These receptors came from an older woman with acute or convalescent COVID-19. CDR3s include the opening cysteine and the closing phenylalanine or tryptophan. D genes are given only for firm matches. Size is omitted from some rows. Given values are once, few, many or a class for expanded clones.

j_call	d_call	v_call	clone_size	cdr3_aa	cdr3_nt
TRBJ2-5	.	TRBV19	.	CASSKQVEEETQYF	TGTGCCAGTAGTAAACAGGTAGAAGAAGAGACCCAGTACTTC
TRBJ2-7	TRBD2	TRBV28	.	CATKPTSGSYEQYF	TGTGCCACCAAGCCGACTAGCGGGAGCTACGAGCAGTACTTC
TRBJ2-7	TRBD1	TRBV12-3/TRBV12-4	.	CASSLGTGSEQYF	TGTGCCAGCAGTCTCGGGACAGGGTCCGAGCAGTACTTC
TRBJ2-1	.	TRBV11-2	once	CASSLFSSYNEQFF	TGTGCCAGCAGCTTATTTTCTAGCTACAATGAGCAGTTCTTC
TRBJ2-7	.	TRBV3-1/TRBV3-2	.	CASSQDRGTGYNRQYF	TGTGCCAGCAGCCAAGATCGGGGAACAGGGTACAATAGGCAGTACTTC
TRBJ2-5	.	TRBV5-1	.	CASRLGGSQETQYF	TGCGCCAGCAGGCTTGGCGGATCTCAAGAGACCCAGTACTTC
TRBJ1-4	.	TRBV4-3	.	CASSQAAGHGNEKLFF	TGCGCCAGCAGCCAAGCGGCAGGGCATGGTAATGAAAAACTGTTTTTT
TRBJ1-1	.	TRBV6-1	.	CASSESWNTEAFF	TGTGCCAGCAGTGAATCCTGGAACACTGAAGCTTTCTTT
TRBJ2-3	TRBD2	TRBV7-2	.	CASSLTSGGTDTQYF	TGTGCCAGCAGCTTGACTAGCGGGGGGACAGATACGCAGTATTTT
TRBJ1-2	.	TRBV7-2	.	CASSPPQGYGYTF	TGTGCCAGCAGCCCACCCCAGGGCTATGGCTACACCTTC
TRBJ2-3	TRBD2	TRBV29-1	.	CTPGLATDTQYF	TGCACACCGGGACTAGCGACAGATACGCAGTATTTT
TRBJ2-3	.	TRBV4-2	.	CASSPWTGTDTQYF	TGTGCCAGCAGCCCATGGACAGGCACAGATACGCAGTATTTT
TRBJ2-3	.	TRBV6-5	.	CASSIAESTDTQYF	TGTGCCAGCAGTATAGCGGAAAGCACAGATACGCAGTATTTT
TRBJ2-1	TRBD2	TRBV7-8	.	CASSLGGSGDPPSYNEQFF	TGTGCCAGCAGCTTAGGAGGTAGCGGGGATCCCCCCTCCTACAATGAGCAGTTCTTC
TRBJ1-5	TRBD1	TRBV28	once	CASFRRGRGNSNQPQHF	TGTGCCAGTTTCCGCAGGGGGCGCGGGAATAGCAATCAGCCCCAGCATTTT
TRBJ1-1	TRBD1	TRBV5-5	.	CASSLGTGVVAFF	TGTGCCAGCAGCTTGGGGACAGGGGTGGTAGCTTTCTTT
TRBJ2-2	.	TRBV9	.	CASSADMNTGELFF	TGTGCCAGCAGCGCTGACATGAACACCGGGGAGCTGTTTTTT
TRBJ2-3	.	TRBV21-1	.	CATHTDTQYF	TGTGCCACCCACACAGATACGCAGTATTTT
TRBJ1-4	.	TRBV6-5	.	CASSRATNEKLFF	TGTGCCAGCAGCAGGGCAACTAATGAAAAACTGTTTTTT
TRBJ2-7	.	TRBV28	.	CASSSTYEQYF	TGTGCCAGCAGTTCTACCTACGAGCAGTACTTC
TRBJ2-1	TRBD2	TRBV27	many	CASSASGLAYNEQFF	TGTGCCAGCAGTGCCTCCGGACTAGCGTACAATGAGCAGTTCTTC
TRBJ1-6	TRBD1	TRBV27	.	CASSYRQGAGGSPLHF	TGTGCCAGCAGTTACCGACAGGGGGCGGGCGGTTCACCCCTCCACTTT
TRBJ1-1	TRBD1	TRBV28	.	CASSTGGTGAGGTEAFF	TGTGCCAGCAGTACGGGTGGGACAGGGGCGGGTGGCACTGAAGCTTTCTTT
TRBJ2-3	TRBD2	TRBV27	.	CASSLTLAGGSDTQYF	TGTGCCAGCAGTTTAACCCTAGCGGGAGGTTCAGATACGCAGTATTTT
TRBJ1-6	TRBD1	TRBV12-5	few	CASGLGQGNSPLHF	TGTGCTAGTGGTTTGGGACAGGGCAACTCACCCCTCCACTTT
TRBJ1-2	.	TRBV5-1	few	CASSLGQINYGYTF	TGCGCCAGCAGCTTGGGACAGATAAACTATGGCTACACCTTC
TRBJ2-4	.	TRBV21-1	.	CASSQTGGQGTHLAKNIQYF	TGTGCCAGCAGCCAAACAGGGGGACAGGGGACCCATCTAGCCAAAAACATTCAGTACTTC
TRBJ1-4	TRBD1	TRBV2	many	CASKLQGETNEKLFF	TGTGCCAGCAAATTACAGGGGGAGACTAATGAAAAACTGTTTTTT
TRBJ1-1	.	TRBV3-1/TRBV3-2	.	CASSPEIQVVTFF	TGTGCCAGCAGCCCAGAAATACAGGTCGTGACTTTCTTT
TRBJ1-1	.	TRBV3-1/TRBV3-2	.	CASSQGARTVEAFF	TGTGCCAGCAGCCAAGGCGCGAGGACAGTGGAAGCTTTCTTT
TRBJ2-7	.	TRBV10-3	few	CAISEPHIQGEQYF	TGTGCCATCAGTGAGCCCCATATACAGGGCGAGCAGTACTTC
TRBJ1-5	.	TRBV4-1	few	CASSQDRGGANQPQHF	TGCGCCAGCAGCCAAGATCGTGGTGGAGCGAATCAGCCCCAGCATTTT
TRBJ2-7	TRBD2	TRBV4-3	once	CASSQVRASGYEVHEQYF	TGCGCCAGCAGCCAAGTCAGGGCTAGCGGGTATGAGGTCCACGAGCAGTACTTC
TRBJ2-3	TRBD2	TRBV5-1	.	CASSLGLAGYKDTQYF	TGCGCCAGCAGCTTGGGACTAGCGGGGTATAAAGATACGCAGTATTTT
TRBJ2-7	TRBD1	TRBV27	.	CASSLGDRVFREQYF	TGTGCCAGCAGTTTAGGGGACAGGGTTTTTCGCGAGCAGTACTTC
TRBJ2-1	.	TRBV28	.	CASSYPDYNEQFF	TGTGCCAGCAGTTATCCAGACTACAATGAGCAGTTCTTC
TRBJ2-6	.	TRBV7-3	.	CASSLTSTGRIGANVLTF	TGTGCCAGCAGCTTAACTTCAACAGGCCGCATAGGGGCCAACGTCCTGACTTTC
TRBJ2-5	.	TRBV29-1	.	CSVQGGEETQYF	TGCAGCGTCCAGGGCGGGGAGGAGACCCAGTACTTC
TRBJ1-2	TRBD1	TRBV27	once	CASSSNGQGALGYTF	TGTGCCAGCAGTTCAAATGGACAGGGGGCGTTGGGCTACACCTTC
TRBJ2-7	TRBD2	TRBV29-1	.	CSTREGDEQYF	TGCAGCACCCGGGAGGGGGACGAGCAGTACTTC
TRBJ1-2	TRBD1	TRBV19	.	CASSIETGGYPNYGYTF	TGTGCCAGTAGTATCGAGACAGGGGGATACCCTAACTATGGCTACACCTTC
TRBJ2-1	TRBD2	TRBV10-3	.	CAIRTELAGSYNEQFF	TGTGCCATCAGGACTGAACTAGCGGGGTCCTACAATGAGCAGTTCTTC
TRBJ2-7	.	TRBV19	.	CASSTNMAYEQYF	TGTGCCAGTAGTACCAACATGGCCTACGAGCAGTACTTC
TRBJ1-1	.	TRBV30	few	CAWSVNMNTEAFF	TGTGCCTGGAGTGTAAATATGAACACTGAAGCTTTCTTT
TRBJ1-1	TRBD1	TRBV10-3	.	CAISESLGQGLGTEAFF	TGTGCCATCAGTGAGTCTCTTGGACAGGGGTTGGGCACTGAAGCTTTCTTT
TRBJ1-4	TRBD1	TRBV2	few	CASSRPGTGDEKLFF	TGTGCCAGCAGTCGCCCCGGGACAGGGGATGAAAAACTGTTTTTT